Listed below are T cell receptor beta chains from one sample, sequenced in a study of CD8+CD57+ T cells in acquired aplastic anemia. TCRdb called the reads again in MiXCR, with one record for every CDR3 protein. There are roughly 150,000 distinct CDR3 sequences in the sample; approximately 40% occur only once, and about 1.1% lies in the top ten. The sample comprised sorted CD4+, CD8+, or CD8+CD57+ T cells (not recorded which) from PBMCs. The receptors derive from a human donor in good health. Both conserved end residues are part of each CDR3. The D gene is left open where the match is weak. Clone size is not always given. Where it is, it says once, few, many or a class for expanded clones.

TRBD2 | TRBJ2-7 | TRBV27 | NA | TGTGCCAGCAGTCGCCCTAGCGGGAGAGGCGAGCAGTACTTC | CASSRPSGRGEQYF
NA | TRBJ2-7 | TRBV20-1 | NA | TGCAGTGCGGCAAGCGGACAGCTGCCTATCGAGCAGTACTTC | CSAASGQLPIEQYF
NA | TRBJ2-7 | TRBV12-3/TRBV12-4 | NA | TGTGCCAGCAGTTACCTTTTCGGCGCTTACGAGCAGTACTTC | CASSYLFGAYEQYF
NA | TRBJ1-2 | TRBV20-1 | many | TGCACCAGACAGGCTACTAACTATGGCTACACCTTC | CTRQATNYGYTF
NA | TRBJ1-1 | TRBV5-6 | many | TGTGCCAGCAGCCTGAAGGGGGGGACCACTGAAGCTTTCTTT | CASSLKGGTTEAFF
NA | TRBJ2-7 | TRBV10-3 | NA | TGTGCCATCAGTGACAGCTACGAGCAGTACTTC | CAISDSYEQYF
NA | TRBJ2-5 | TRBV20-1 | many | TGCAGTGCTAGAGCGTCCGCGGGGCCCCAAGAGACCCAGTACTTC | CSARASAGPQETQYF
TRBD1 | TRBJ2-3 | TRBV10-3 | NA | TGTGCCGTGACGAGACAGGGACGCACAGATACGCAGTATTTT | CAVTRQGRTDTQYF
TRBD2 | TRBJ2-1 | TRBV10-3 | NA | TGTGCCATCAGTGATTCGACTAGCGGTAACAATGAGCAGTTCTTC | CAISDSTSGNNEQFF
NA | TRBJ2-1 | TRBV11-2 | NA | TGTGCCAGCAGCTTATTCGAGGGAATAAGCTACAATGAGCAGTTCTTC | CASSLFEGISYNEQFF
TRBD1 | TRBJ1-5 | TRBV25-1 | NA | TGTGCCAGCAGTGAATTAGGGACAGGGGGTCAGCCCCAGCATTTT | CASSELGTGGQPQHF
NA | TRBJ1-2 | TRBV12-3/TRBV12-4 | many | TGTGCCAGCAGACCAAGGGTCGACGGGACCTATGGCTACACCTTC | CASRPRVDGTYGYTF
NA | TRBJ1-6 | TRBV6-1 | NA | TGTGCCAGCAGGGGCCCCTTCGCTGTGCCCCTCCACTTT | CASRGPFAVPLHF
NA | TRBJ2-2 | TRBV6-2/TRBV6-3 | many | TGTGCCAGCAGTTCCGGGACAACGAACACCGGGGAGCTGTTTTTT | CASSSGTTNTGELFF
TRBD2 | TRBJ2-7 | TRBV5-1 | many | TGCGCCAGCAGCTTGGTCGGTATGGCTAGCGGATTGAACGAGCAGTACTTC | CASSLVGMASGLNEQYF
TRBD2 | TRBJ2-1 | TRBV10-3 | many | TGTGCCATCAGTGAGCGGGGGCGGGGGGATGAGCAGTTCTTC | CAISERGRGDEQFF
TRBD2 | TRBJ2-2 | TRBV12-3/TRBV12-4 | NA | TGTGCCAGCAGTTACACTAGCGGGGGGGTCACCGGGGAGCTGTTTTTT | CASSYTSGGVTGELFF
TRBD2 | TRBJ2-5 | TRBV20-1 | many | TGCAGTGCTGGGGGGGGGGAGACCCAGTACTTC | CSAGGGETQYF
NA | TRBJ1-6 | TRBV7-2 | many | TGTGCCAGCAGCTTTCAGGGAAGCGGCGTATCACCCCTCCACTTT | CASSFQGSGVSPLHF
NA | TRBJ2-3 | TRBV11-3 | many | TGTGCCAGCAGCTTAGGCCCTGATACGCAGTATTTT | CASSLGPDTQYF
TRBD1 | TRBJ2-2 | TRBV6-1 | few | TGTGCCAGCAGTAAAAACAGGGGGCTGGGCGGGGAGCTGTTTTTT | CASSKNRGLGGELFF
NA | TRBJ1-1 | TRBV7-9 | NA | TGTGCCAGCAGCCCCCGTTGGCAGACTGAAGCCTTCTTT | CASSPRWQTEAFF
NA | TRBJ2-3 | TRBV7-3 | few | TGTGCCAGCAGTAAGGACGATTCTACGCAGTATTTT | CASSKDDSTQYF
TRBD2 | TRBJ2-1 | TRBV2 | many | TGTGCCAGCAGGAATAGCGGGGGGAACTACAATGAGCAGTTCTTC | CASRNSGGNYNEQFF
NA | TRBJ2-7 | TRBV10-3 | NA | TGTGCCATCAGTTCATCAGGGCCGGTCTACGAGCAGTACTTC | CAISSSGPVYEQYF
TRBD1 | TRBJ2-7 | TRBV20-1 | many | TGCAGTGCTGCAGACAGGGGAGGCGAGCAGTACTTC | CSAADRGGEQYF
NA | TRBJ2-1 | TRBV19 | many | TGTGCCAGTGGCTCCGGGACGTCCTACAATGAGCAGTTCTTC | CASGSGTSYNEQFF
TRBD1 | TRBJ1-6 | TRBV20-1 | many | TGCAGTGCTAGAGATTCCGGCAGGGGGCGCTTAAGGGATAATTCACCCCTCCACTTT | CSARDSGRGRLRDNSPLHF
NA | TRBJ1-3 | TRBV9 | NA | TGTGCCAGCAGCGGATCGGGGGGAAACACCATATATTTT | CASSGSGGNTIYF
NA | TRBJ1-2 | TRBV20-1 | once | TGCAGTGCCACGCTGTATCTCAGCTGGGCTAACTATGGCCCCACCTTC | CSATLYLSWANYGPTF
NA | TRBJ2-5 | TRBV11-1 | NA | TGTGCCAGCAGCTTAGCCGCTCAGGGGGGGGAGACCCAGTACTTC | CASSLAAQGGETQYF
NA | TRBJ2-1 | TRBV10-1 | NA | TGCGCCCGGCGATACGGGGGTTTCTCGGCCTTTCCTGAGTTCTTC | CARRYGGFSAFPEFF
TRBD1 | TRBJ1-6 | TRBV12-3/TRBV12-4 | NA | TGTGCCAGCAGTTTATCAGTAGGAGGGGGCTCGCCCCTCCACTTT | CASSLSVGGGSPLHF
TRBD2 | TRBJ2-5 | TRBV7-9 | NA | TGTGCCAGCAGCCCCGGGCTAGCGGGGCGACAAGAGACCCAGTACTTC | CASSPGLAGRQETQYF
NA | TRBJ2-3 | TRBV20-1 | NA | TGCAGTGCTAGTCCCCCCAGGTCCTCTAGCACAGATACGCAGTATTTT | CSASPPRSSSTDTQYF
TRBD2 | TRBJ2-1 | TRBV10-3 | few | TGTGCCATCATGGCGGGAGGGGGAAATGAGCAGTTCTTC | CAIMAGGGNEQFF
NA | TRBJ1-1 | TRBV9 | many | TGTGCCAGCAGCGAACCGGGGGCAGCCGGCGCTTTCTTT | CASSEPGAAGAFF
NA | TRBJ2-5 | TRBV12-3/TRBV12-4 | NA | TGTGCCAGCAGTTTACCCAGCAGGTCGGAAGTAGAGACCCAGTACTTC | CASSLPSRSEVETQYF
TRBD1 | TRBJ1-1 | TRBV19 | many | TGTGCCAGCCTTATGACCGGGACAGGGTTGAACACTGAAGCTTTCTTT | CASLMTGTGLNTEAFF
NA | TRBJ2-7 | TRBV12-5 | many | TGTGCTAGTGGCCTAGGGTCGTACGAGCAGTACTTC | CASGLGSYEQYF
TRBD2 | TRBJ2-7 | TRBV20-1 | many | TGCAGTGCTAGCGAAGCGGGAGTGTCCTACGAGCAGTACTTC | CSASEAGVSYEQYF
NA | TRBJ1-2 | TRBV5-1 | many | TGCGCCAGCAGCCCACAGGGAGGGGAGCGGGATGGCTACACCTTC | CASSPQGGERDGYTF
TRBD2 | TRBJ2-7 | TRBV19 | NA | TGTGCCAGTAGTAGTCTAGCGGGAGTCCCCTACGAGCAGTACTTC | CASSSLAGVPYEQYF
TRBD1 | TRBJ1-3 | TRBV11-2 | few | TGTGCCAGCAGCTCGGGGGACAGAGCCTCTGGAAACACCATATATTTT | CASSSGDRASGNTIYF
TRBD2 | TRBJ2-7 | TRBV7-9 | many | TGTGCCAGCAGCTTAGGACTAGCGGGGGGGCAGTGGGACGGCGAGCAGTACTTC | CASSLGLAGGQWDGEQYF
TRBD1 | TRBJ1-2 | TRBV10-2 | NA | TGCGCCAGCAGAAGGACAGGGCTATACTATGGCTACACCTTC | CASRRTGLYYGYTF
TRBD2 | TRBJ2-3 | TRBV10-2 | many | TGCGCCAGCAGTGAGTCGAGGGCTAGCGGCAAACGGACGCAGTATTTT | CASSESRASGKRTQYF
NA | TRBJ1-1 | TRBV7-3 | many | TGTGCCAGCAGCTTCTCGGGGCAGGGTGTCACTGAAGCTTTCTTT | CASSFSGQGVTEAFF
TRBD1 | TRBJ1-1 | TRBV7-9 | few | TGTGCCAGCAGTGCGACAGGGAGGGCGAACACTGAAGCTTTCTTT | CASSATGRANTEAFF
NA | TRBJ1-1 | TRBV19 | few | TGTGCCAGTACCTTACCCGGGGTGAACACTGAAGCTTTCTTT | CASTLPGVNTEAFF
NA | TRBJ1-2 | TRBV11-2 | NA | TGTGCCAGCAGCTCAAATCGGGGGTACTATGGCTACACCTTC | CASSSNRGYYGYTF
NA | TRBJ2-3 | TRBV11-2 | many | TGTGCCAGCAGCTTAAACGGAGCGGCAAATACAGATACGCAGTATTTT | CASSLNGAANTDTQYF
TRBD2 | TRBJ2-7 | TRBV19 | NA | TGTGCCAGTAGGCCGGGGGGAGTAGGGACCTACGAGCAGTACTTC | CASRPGGVGTYEQYF